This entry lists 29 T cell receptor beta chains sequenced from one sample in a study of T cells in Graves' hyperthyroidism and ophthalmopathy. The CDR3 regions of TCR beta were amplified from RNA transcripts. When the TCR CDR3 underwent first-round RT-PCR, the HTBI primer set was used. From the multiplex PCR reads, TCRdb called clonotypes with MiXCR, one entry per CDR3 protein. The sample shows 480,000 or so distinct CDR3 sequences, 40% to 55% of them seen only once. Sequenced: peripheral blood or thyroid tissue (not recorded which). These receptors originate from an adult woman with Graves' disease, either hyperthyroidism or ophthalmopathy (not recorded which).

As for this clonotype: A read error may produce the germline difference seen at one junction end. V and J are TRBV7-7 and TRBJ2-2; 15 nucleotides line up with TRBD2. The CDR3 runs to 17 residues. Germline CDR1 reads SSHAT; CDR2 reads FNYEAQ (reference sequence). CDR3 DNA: TGTGCTAGCAGCTTAGGACTAGCGGGAGGGTTCGCCGGGGAGCTGTTTTTT. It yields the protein CASSLGLAGGFAGELFF.

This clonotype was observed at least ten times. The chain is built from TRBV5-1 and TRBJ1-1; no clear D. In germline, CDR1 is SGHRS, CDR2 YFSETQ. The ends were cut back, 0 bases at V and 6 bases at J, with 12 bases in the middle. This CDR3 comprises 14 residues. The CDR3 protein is CASSLVTGAAEAFF. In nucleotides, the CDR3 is TGCGCCAGCAGCTTGGTAACGGGTGCGGCTGAAGCTTTCTTT.

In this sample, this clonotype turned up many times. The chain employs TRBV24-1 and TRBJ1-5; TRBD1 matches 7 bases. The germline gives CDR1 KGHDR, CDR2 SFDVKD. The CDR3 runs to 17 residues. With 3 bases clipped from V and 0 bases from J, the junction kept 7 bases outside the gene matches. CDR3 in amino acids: CATSDPRQGYSNQPQHF. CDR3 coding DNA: TGTGCCACCAGTGATCCTCGACAGGGCTATAGCAATCAGCCCCAGCATTTT.

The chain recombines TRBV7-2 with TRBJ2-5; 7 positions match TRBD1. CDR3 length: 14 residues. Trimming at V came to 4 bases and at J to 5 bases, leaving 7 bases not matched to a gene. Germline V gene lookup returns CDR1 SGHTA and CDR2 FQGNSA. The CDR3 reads CASSWPGTEETQYF. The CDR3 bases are TGTGCCAGCAGCTGGCCCGGGACAGAGGAGACCCAGTACTTC.

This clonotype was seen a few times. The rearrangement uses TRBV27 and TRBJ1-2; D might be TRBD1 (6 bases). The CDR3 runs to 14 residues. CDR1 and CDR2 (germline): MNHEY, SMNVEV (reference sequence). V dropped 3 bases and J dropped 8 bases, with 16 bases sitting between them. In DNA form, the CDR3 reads TGTGCCAGCAGTTTGGGTGGGGGCGCGAAAGGCTACACCTTC. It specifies CASSLGGGAKGYTF.

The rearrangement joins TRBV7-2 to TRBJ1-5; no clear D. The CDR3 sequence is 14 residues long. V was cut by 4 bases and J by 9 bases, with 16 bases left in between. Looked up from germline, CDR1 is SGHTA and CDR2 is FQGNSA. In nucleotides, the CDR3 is TGTGCCAGCAGCTCCGGGGTGGGTCCGAGGCCCCAGCATTTT. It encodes CASSSGVGPRPQHF. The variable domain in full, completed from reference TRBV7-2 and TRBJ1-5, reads GAGVSQSPSNKVTEKGKDVELRCDPISGHTALYWYRQSLGQGLEFLIYFQGNSAPDKSGLPSDRFSAERTGGSVSTLTIQRTQQEDSAVYLCASSSGVGPRPQHFGDGTRLSIL.

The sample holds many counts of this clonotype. The CDR3 nucleotides are TGTGCCAGCAGCTTGGAGATCTCTGGGGGAAACACCATATATTTT. It is translated as CASSLEISGGNTIYF. The rearrangement uses TRBV5-5 and TRBJ1-3, with D uncertain. Germline loops: CDR1 SGHKS, CDR2 YYEKEE (reference sequence). Trimming pared 0 bases from V and 4 bases from J, leaving 11 bases between. This CDR3 spans 15 amino acids.

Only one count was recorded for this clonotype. CDR3 residues: CSETASAGFTEAFF. CDR3 DNA: TGCAGCGAGACAGCCTCTGCCGGCTTTACTGAAGCTTTCTTT. The chain links TRBV29-1 to TRBJ1-1; TRBD1 is a possible D gene (5 bases). Germline loops: CDR1 SQVTM, CDR2 ANQGSEA. The CDR3 totals 14 residues. V was clipped by 7 bases and J by 5 bases, with 20 bases between them. The whole variable domain, remainder taken from reference TRBV29-1 and TRBJ1-1, is SAVISQKPSRDICQRGTSLTIQCQVDSQVTMMFWYRQQPGQSLTLIATANQGSEATYESGFVIDKFPISRPNLTFSTLTVSNMSPEDSSIYLCSETASAGFTEAFFGQGTRLTVV.

In DNA, the CDR3 is TGTGCCAGCAGCTCATGGACACCGGACTCACCCCTCCACTTT. Protein: CASSSWTPDSPLHF. The chain couples TRBV7-6 to TRBJ1-6; TRBD1 might be the D (5 bases). Looked up from germline, CDR1 is SGHVS and CDR2 is FNYEAQ. The CDR3 runs 14 residues. The V end was cut by 4 bases, the J end by 10 bases, with 14 bases between.

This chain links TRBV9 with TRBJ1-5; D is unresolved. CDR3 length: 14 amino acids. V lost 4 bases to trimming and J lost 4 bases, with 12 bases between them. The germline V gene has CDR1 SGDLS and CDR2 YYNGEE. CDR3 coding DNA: TGTGCCAGCAGCAACGGACGTGGAAATCAGCCCCAGCATTTT. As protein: CASSNGRGNQPQHF.

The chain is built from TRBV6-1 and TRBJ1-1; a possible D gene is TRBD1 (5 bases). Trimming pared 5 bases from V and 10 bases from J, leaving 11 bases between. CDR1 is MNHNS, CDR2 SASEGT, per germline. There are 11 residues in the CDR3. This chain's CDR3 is CASSKVGRAFF. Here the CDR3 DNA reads TGTGCCAGCAGTAAGGTGGGGCGAGCTTTCTTT.

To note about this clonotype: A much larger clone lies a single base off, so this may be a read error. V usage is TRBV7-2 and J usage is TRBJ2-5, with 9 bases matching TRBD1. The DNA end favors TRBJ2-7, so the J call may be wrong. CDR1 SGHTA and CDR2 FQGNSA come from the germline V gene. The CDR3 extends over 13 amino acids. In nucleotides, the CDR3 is TGTGCCAGCAGCTACCGGGACAGGGCCGAGCAGTACTTC. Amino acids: CASSYRDRAEQYF.

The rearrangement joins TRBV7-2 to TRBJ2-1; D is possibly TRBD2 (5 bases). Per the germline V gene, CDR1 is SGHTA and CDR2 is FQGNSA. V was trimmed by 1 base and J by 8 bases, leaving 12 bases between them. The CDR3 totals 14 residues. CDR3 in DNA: TGTGCCAGCAGCTTAGTTAGGGCCGGGGATGAGCAGTTCTTC. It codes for CASSLVRAGDEQFF.

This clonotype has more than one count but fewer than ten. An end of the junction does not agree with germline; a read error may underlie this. Here the CDR3 DNA reads TGTGCCAGCAGTGAAGGGAACACCGGGGAGCTGTTTTTT. Amino acids: CASSEGNTGELFF. This chain connects TRBV10-2 to TRBJ2-2; no clear D. Germline V gene sequence: CDR1 WSHSY, CDR2 SAAADI. The CDR3 spans 13 residues.

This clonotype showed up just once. The DNA for the CDR3 is TGTGCCAGCAGCTCCGAGGTTCGGGAGACCCAGTACTTC. It translates to CASSSEVRETQYF. The gene calls are TRBV7-6 and TRBJ2-5, with D unresolved. Deletions cut 4 bases from V and 5 bases from J, with 11 bases between. The CDR3 totals 13 residues. CDR1 SGHVS and CDR2 FNYEAQ come from the germline V gene.

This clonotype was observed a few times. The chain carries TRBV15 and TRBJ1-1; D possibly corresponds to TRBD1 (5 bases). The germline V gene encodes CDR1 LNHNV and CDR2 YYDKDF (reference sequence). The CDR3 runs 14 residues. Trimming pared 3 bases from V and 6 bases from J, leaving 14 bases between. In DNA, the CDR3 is TGTGCCACCAGCAGTTTCAGGGATGAGGCTGAAGCTTTCTTT. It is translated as CATSSFRDEAEAFF.

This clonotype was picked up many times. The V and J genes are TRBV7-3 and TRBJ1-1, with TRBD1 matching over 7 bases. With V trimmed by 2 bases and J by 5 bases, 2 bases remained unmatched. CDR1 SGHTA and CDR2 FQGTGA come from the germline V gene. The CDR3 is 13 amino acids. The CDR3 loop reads CASSLGQETEAFF. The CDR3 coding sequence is TGTGCCAGCAGCTTAGGACAGGAGACTGAAGCTTTCTTT.

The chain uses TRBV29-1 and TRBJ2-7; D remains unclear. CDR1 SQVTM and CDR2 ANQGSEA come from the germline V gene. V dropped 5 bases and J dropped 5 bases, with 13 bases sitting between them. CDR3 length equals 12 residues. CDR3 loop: CSVRVTVDEQYF. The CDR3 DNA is TGCAGCGTTCGGGTCACGGTGGACGAGCAGTACTTC.

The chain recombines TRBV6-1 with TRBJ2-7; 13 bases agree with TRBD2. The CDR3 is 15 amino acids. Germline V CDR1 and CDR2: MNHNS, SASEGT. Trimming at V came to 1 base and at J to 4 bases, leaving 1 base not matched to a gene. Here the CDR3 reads CASSEELAGGYEQYF. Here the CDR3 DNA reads TGTGCCAGCAGTGAAGAACTAGCGGGAGGGTACGAGCAGTACTTC.

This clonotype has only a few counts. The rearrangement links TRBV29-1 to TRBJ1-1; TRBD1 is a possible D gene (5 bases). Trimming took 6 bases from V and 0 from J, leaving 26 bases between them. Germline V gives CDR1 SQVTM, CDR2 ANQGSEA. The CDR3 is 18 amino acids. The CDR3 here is CSVNHGALVTNMNTEAFF. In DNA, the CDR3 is TGCAGCGTCAACCACGGGGCCTTGGTTACCAACATGAACACTGAAGCTTTCTTT.

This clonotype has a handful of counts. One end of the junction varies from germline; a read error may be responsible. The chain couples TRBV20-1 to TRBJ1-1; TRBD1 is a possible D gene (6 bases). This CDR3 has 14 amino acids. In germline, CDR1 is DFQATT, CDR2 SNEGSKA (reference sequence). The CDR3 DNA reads TGCAGTTCTAGACTCGGACAGATAGGGACTGAAGCTTTCTTT. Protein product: CSSRLGQIGTEAFF.

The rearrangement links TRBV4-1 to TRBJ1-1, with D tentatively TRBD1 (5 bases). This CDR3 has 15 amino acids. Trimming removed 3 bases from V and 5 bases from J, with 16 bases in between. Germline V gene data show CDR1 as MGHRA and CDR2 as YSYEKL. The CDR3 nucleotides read TGCGCCAGCAGCCACGGTCGAACAAGGGGTACTGAAGCTTTCTTT. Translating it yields CASSHGRTRGTEAFF.

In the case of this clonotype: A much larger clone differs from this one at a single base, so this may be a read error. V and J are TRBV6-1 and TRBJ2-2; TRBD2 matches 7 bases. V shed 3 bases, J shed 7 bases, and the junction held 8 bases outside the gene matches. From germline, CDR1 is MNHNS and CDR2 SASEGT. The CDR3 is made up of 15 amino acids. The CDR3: CASSDPREYGGELFF. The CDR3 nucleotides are TGTGCCAGCAGTGATCCGCGGGAGTATGGCGGGGAGCTGTTTTTT.

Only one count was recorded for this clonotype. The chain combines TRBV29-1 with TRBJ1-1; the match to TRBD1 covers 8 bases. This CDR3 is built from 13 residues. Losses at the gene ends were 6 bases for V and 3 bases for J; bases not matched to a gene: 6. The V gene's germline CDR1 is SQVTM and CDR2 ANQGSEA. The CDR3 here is CSVGQGRDTEAFF. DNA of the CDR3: TGCAGCGTAGGACAGGGTCGGGACACTGAAGCTTTCTTT.

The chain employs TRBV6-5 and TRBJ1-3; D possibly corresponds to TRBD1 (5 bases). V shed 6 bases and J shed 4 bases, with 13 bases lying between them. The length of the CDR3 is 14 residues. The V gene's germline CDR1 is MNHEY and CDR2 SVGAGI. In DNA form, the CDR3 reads TGTGCCAGCAGATATACGACAGACGGAAACACCATATATTTT. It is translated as CASRYTTDGNTIYF.

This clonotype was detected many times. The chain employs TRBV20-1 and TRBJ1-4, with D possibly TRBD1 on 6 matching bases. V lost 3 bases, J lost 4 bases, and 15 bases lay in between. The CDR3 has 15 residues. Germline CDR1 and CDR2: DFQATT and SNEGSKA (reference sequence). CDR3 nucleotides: TGCAGTGCTAGCCACCCGGGACATAGTAATGAAAAACTGTTTTTT. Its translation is CSASHPGHSNEKLFF.

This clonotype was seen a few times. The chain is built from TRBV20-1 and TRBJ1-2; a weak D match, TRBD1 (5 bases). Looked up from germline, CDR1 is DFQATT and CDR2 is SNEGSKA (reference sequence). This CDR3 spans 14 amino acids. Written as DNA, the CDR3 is TGCAGCGTCTGGGGGGGGGAAAAGAACTATGGCTACACCTTC. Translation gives CSVWGGEKNYGYTF.

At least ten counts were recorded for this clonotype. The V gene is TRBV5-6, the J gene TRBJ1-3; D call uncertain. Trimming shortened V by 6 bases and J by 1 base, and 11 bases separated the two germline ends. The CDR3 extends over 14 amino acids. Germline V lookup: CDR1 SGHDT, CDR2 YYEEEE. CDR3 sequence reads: CASTQLGSGNTIYF. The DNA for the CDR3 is TGTGCCAGCACCCAGTTGGGATCTGGAAACACCATATATTTT.

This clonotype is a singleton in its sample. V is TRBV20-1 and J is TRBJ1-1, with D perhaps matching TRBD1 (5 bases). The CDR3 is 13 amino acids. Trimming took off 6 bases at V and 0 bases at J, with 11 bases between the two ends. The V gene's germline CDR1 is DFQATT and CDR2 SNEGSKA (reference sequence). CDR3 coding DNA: TGCAGTGCGACGGGACTAGTGAACACTGAAGCTTTCTTT. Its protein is CSATGLVNTEAFF.